This entry concerns a single T cell receptor beta chain. Original processing notes: Scientists estimated how many nucleated cells there were by amplifying reference gene primers. Generated by immunoSEQ multiplex PCR, the TCRdb table keeps only in-frame clones and is missing some. The V and J calls and clone size come from that table; D and trimming were worked out from the DNA. The table includes roughly 670,000 clones, approximately 90% detected once. The record originates from a study of blood T cell repertoires in COVID-19. Looking at the study overall: Acute and convalescent COVID-19 samples came from the United States, Italy and Spain. PBMCs, B-cell-depleted T cells, or T cells were the source of the cDNA or gDNA that made up the material.

The V gene's germline CDR1 is ENHRY and CDR2 SYGVKD. The CDR3 totals 17 residues. The V and J ends lost 0 bases and 0 bases respectively, with 12 bases between them. The material sequenced was peripheral blood. The chain combines TRBV10-3 with TRBJ1-3; D unresolved. The sequence derives from a woman between 18 and 29 years old with acute or convalescent COVID-19. CDR3 in DNA: TGTGCCATCAGTGAGTCGATTTGGAGAGTCTCTGGAAACACCATATATTTT. It yields the protein CAISESIWRVSGNTIYF.